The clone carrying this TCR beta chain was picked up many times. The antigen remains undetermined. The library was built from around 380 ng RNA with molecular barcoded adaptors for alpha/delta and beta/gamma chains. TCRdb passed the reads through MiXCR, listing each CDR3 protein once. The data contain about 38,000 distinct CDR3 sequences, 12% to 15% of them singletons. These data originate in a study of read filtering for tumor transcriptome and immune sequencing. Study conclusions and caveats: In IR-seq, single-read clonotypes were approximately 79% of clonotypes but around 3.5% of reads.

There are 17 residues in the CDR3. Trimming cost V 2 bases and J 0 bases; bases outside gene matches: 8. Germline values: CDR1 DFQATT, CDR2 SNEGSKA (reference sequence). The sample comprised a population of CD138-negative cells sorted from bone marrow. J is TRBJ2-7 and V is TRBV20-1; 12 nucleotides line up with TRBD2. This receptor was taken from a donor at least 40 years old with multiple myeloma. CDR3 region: CSARRRLAGVDSYEQYF. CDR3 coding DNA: TGCAGTGCTAGACGCCGACTAGCGGGAGTAGACTCCTACGAGCAGTACTTC.